The subject of this entry is one T cell receptor (beta chain). V gave up 5 bases and J gave up 2 bases; unmatched junction bases: 8. Germline V gene data show CDR1 as SEHNR and CDR2 as FQNEAQ (reference sequence). CDR3 size: 16 residues. TCRdb's copy holds only in-frame clones and misses some; the assay was immunoSEQ multiplex PCR. The table has more than 85,000 clones, over 70% seen once. This specimen comes from a study of blood T cell repertoires in COVID-19. Study-level background: Italy, Spain and the United States were the sources of the convalescent and acute COVID-19 samples. T cells, B-cell-depleted T cells, or PBMCs provided the cDNA or gDNA that served as material.

Input material: peripheral blood. The chain links TRBV7-9 to TRBJ2-5, with 10 bases identical to TRBD1. The sequence was collected from a man aged 55 to 70 with acute or convalescent COVID-19. CDR3 DNA: TGTGCCAGCAGCCCCGACAGGGGGCTTGGGCAAGAGACCCAGTACTTC. Translation gives CASSPDRGLGQETQYF.